In its sample, the clone carrying this T cell receptor beta chain was seen a few times. Its antigen is not known. Sequence at one end of the junction differs from germline and may be a read error. Other DNA sequences within the sample encode an identical CDR3. Both 60 Vbeta primers and 13 Jbeta primers went into the PCR. Profiled with immunoSEQ multiplex PCR; TCRdb holds only in-frame clones, not every one. The sample has roughly 100,000 clones; approximately 14% are singletons. This CDR3 has 12 residues. CDR1 is GTSNPN and CDR2 is SVGIG in the germline V gene (reference sequence). This record belongs to a study of cytomegalovirus exposure and HLA in healthy donors. Study outcomes and limitations: It was likely that a cluster of highly shared sequence variants was a sequencing artifact. Analyses of presence/absence relied on an assumption of roughly uniform sequencing depth across donors. Overall, roughly 160 TCR beta chains were annotated as cytomegalovirus-associated.

Healthy bone marrow donors made up the donor group. The V gene is TRBV30, the J gene TRBJ2-7; 8 bases align to TRBD1. Sequencing was done on a sample of PBMCs. This TCR was sampled from a female donor in good health and CMV-seronegative. CDR3 nucleotides: TGTGCCTGGACCAGGGGGCCGTACGAGCAGTACTTT. Translation: CAWTRGPYEQYF.